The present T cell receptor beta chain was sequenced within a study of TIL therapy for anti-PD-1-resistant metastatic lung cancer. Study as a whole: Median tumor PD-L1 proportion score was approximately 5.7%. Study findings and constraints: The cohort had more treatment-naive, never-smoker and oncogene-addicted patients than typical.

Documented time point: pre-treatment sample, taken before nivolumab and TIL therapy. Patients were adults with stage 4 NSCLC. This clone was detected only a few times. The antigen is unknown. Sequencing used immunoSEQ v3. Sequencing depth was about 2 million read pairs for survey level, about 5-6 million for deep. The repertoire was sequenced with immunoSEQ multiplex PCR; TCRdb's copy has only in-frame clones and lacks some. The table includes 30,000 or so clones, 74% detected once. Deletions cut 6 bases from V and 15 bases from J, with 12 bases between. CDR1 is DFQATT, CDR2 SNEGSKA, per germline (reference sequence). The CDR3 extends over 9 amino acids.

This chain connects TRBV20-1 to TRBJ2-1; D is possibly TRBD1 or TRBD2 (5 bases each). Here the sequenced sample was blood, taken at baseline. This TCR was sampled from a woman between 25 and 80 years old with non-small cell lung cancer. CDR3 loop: CSAAGTAFF. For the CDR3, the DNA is TGCAGTGCAGCTGGGACGGCGTTCTTC.